One sample yielded the 27 T cell receptor beta chains listed below, sequenced in a study of blood T cell repertoires in COVID-19. The data were produced by immunoSEQ multiplex PCR, yet TCRdb's version contains in-frame clones alone and is incomplete. The top ten hold roughly 3.9% of the sample, which has around 130,000 clones, approximately 81% seen once. Material for sequencing was peripheral blood. Receptor source: a man aged 60 to 69 with acute or convalescent COVID-19.

This rearrangement joins TRBV18 to TRBJ2-2; TRBD1 matches 8 bases. Per the germline V gene, CDR1 is KGHSH and CDR2 is LQKENI. Unmatched junction bases numbered 3, after V lost 3 bases and J lost 6 bases. The CDR3 spans 14 residues. CDR3 bases: TGTGCCAGCTCACCGACAGGGGTGCCCGGGGAGCTGTTTTTT. The encoded protein is CASSPTGVPGELFF.

This clone was seen a single time. This chain connects TRBV6-4 to TRBJ2-3; D gene uncertain. The ends were cut back, 2 bases at V and 3 bases at J, with 9 bases in the middle. The CDR3 is made up of 14 amino acids. CDR1 and CDR2 (germline): MRHNA, SNTAGT. The CDR3 loop reads CASSDGGGTDTQYF. CDR3 in DNA: TGTGCCAGCAGTGACGGCGGTGGGACAGATACGCAGTATTTT.

The chain carries TRBV11-2 and TRBJ1-3; 9 nucleotides match TRBD1. Germline CDR1 SGHAT, CDR2 FQNNGV. Trimming at V came to 3 bases and at J to 3 bases, leaving 3 bases not matched to a gene. The CDR3 totals 15 residues. In DNA form, the CDR3 reads TGTGCCAGCAGCTTCACAGGGGGCAGTGGAAACACCATATATTTT. It translates to CASSFTGGSGNTIYF.

This rearrangement joins TRBV4-2 to TRBJ2-7, with D tentatively TRBD2 (6 bases). Germline V CDR1 and CDR2: LGHNA, YNFKEQ. V was trimmed by 5 bases and J by 0 bases, leaving 8 bases between them. The CDR3 is 13 amino acids. The CDR3 here is CASSGLPSYEQYF. The DNA for the CDR3 is TGTGCCAGCAGCGGACTACCCTCCTACGAGCAGTACTTC.

The chain links TRBV12-3 or TRBV12-4 to TRBJ2-3; D is possibly TRBD2 (5 bases). The V and J ends lost 0 bases and 4 bases respectively, with 5 bases between them. This CDR3 has 13 amino acids. Here the CDR3 DNA reads TGTGCCAGCAGTTTAGCGGGAGCAGATACGCAGTATTTT. Translated, it gives CASSLAGADTQYF.

The chain employs TRBV7-3 and TRBJ2-1, with TRBD1 identical over 9 bases. The CDR3 totals 15 residues. Trimming took 5 bases from V and 8 from J; bases not matched to a gene: 10. Germline V gene data show CDR1 as SGHTA and CDR2 as FQGTGA. CDR3 sequence: CASSPAGTGLDEQFF. For the CDR3, the DNA is TGTGCCAGCAGCCCGGCGGGGACAGGGTTGGATGAGCAGTTCTTC.

V and J are TRBV28 and TRBJ1-4; TRBD1 might be the D (6 bases). The CDR3 loop spans 15 amino acids. V was cut by 4 bases and J by 0 bases, with 9 bases left in between. The V gene's germline CDR1 is MDHEN and CDR2 SYDVKM. CDR3 in amino acids: CASSSEGATNEKLFF. CDR3 DNA sequence: TGTGCCAGCAGTTCCGAGGGGGCAACTAATGAAAAACTGTTTTTT.

V is TRBV11-2 and J is TRBJ2-2; D unresolved. Trimming shortened V by 2 bases and J by 1 base, and 5 bases separated the two germline ends. The CDR3 covers 14 residues. Germline CDR1 and CDR2: SGHAT and FQNNGV. Here the CDR3 DNA reads TGTGCCAGCAGCTTAAGGAGGAACACCGGGGAGCTGTTTTTT. It is translated as CASSLRRNTGELFF.

The V gene is TRBV28, the J gene TRBJ2-6; the D is unclear. The V end was cut by 2 bases, the J end by 4 bases, with 12 bases between. Germline CDR1 and CDR2: MDHEN and SYDVKM. The CDR3 is 16 amino acids. The CDR3 here is CASSLVQPAGANVLTF. CDR3 DNA: TGTGCCAGCAGTTTAGTGCAACCCGCGGGGGCCAACGTCCTGACTTTC.

The chain combines TRBV7-3 with TRBJ2-2; 9 bases match TRBD2. J lost 5 bases, V lost 2 bases, and 3 bases had no gene match. The CDR3 runs 15 residues. Germline V gene sequence: CDR1 SGHTA, CDR2 FQGTGA. The CDR3 region has the DNA TGTGCCAGCAGCTTAGCGGGAGGGCCAACCGGGGAGCTGTTTTTT. It is translated as CASSLAGGPTGELFF. Looking up the rest from reference TRBV7-3 and TRBJ2-2 gives the full variable domain: GAGVSQTPSNKVTEKGKYVELRCDPISGHTALYWYRQSLGQGPEFLIYFQGTGAADDSGLPNDRFFAVRPEGSVSTLKIQRTERGDSAVYLCASSLAGGPTGELFFGEGSRLTVL.

V and J are TRBV7-6 and TRBJ2-1; 8 bases match TRBD2. The germline CDR1 and CDR2 sequences are SGHVS and FNYEAQ. The CDR3 spans 15 residues. Losses at the gene ends were 3 bases for V and 6 bases for J; bases not matched to a gene: 7. CDR3 residues: CASSFAAGEGNEQFF. The CDR3 DNA follows: TGTGCCAGCAGCTTTGCAGCGGGAGAAGGCAATGAGCAGTTCTTC.

J is TRBJ1-2 and V is TRBV27; 9 nucleotides align to TRBD1. Germline CDR1 MNHEY, CDR2 SMNVEV (reference sequence). Trimming removed 0 bases from V and 2 bases from J; junction bases left unmatched: 7. CDR3 size: 17 residues. The CDR3 here is CASSLSPWTGANYGYTF. The CDR3 DNA sequence: TGTGCCAGCAGTTTATCGCCCTGGACAGGGGCCAACTATGGCTACACCTTC.

The J gene is TRBJ2-1, the V gene TRBV7-8; 7 bases are a match to TRBD1. Germline trimming cut 6 bases from V and 4 bases from J; bases unmatched to any gene: 9. CDR3 size: 15 residues. The germline gives CDR1 SGHVS, CDR2 FQNEAQ. For the CDR3, the DNA is TGTGCCAGCAGTCGGGGTCCGGGACAGTACAATGAGCAGTTCTTC. Its protein is CASSRGPGQYNEQFF.

This chain links TRBV6-1 with TRBJ2-6, with TRBD1 identical over 8 bases. The trim removed 2 bases at V and 2 bases at J, leaving 8 bases unmatched. This CDR3 is 18 amino acids long. Germline loops: CDR1 MNHNS, CDR2 SASEGT. CDR3 loop: CASSERGQGNPGANVLTF. In DNA, the CDR3 is TGTGCCAGCAGTGAAAGAGGACAGGGAAATCCTGGGGCCAACGTCCTGACTTTC.

The chain recombines TRBV28 with TRBJ2-1; 7 positions agree with TRBD2. The CDR3 extends over 18 amino acids. The junction had 23 bases not matched to a gene; V was cut back by 6 bases and J by 9 bases. The germline gives CDR1 MDHEN, CDR2 SYDVKM. The CDR3 DNA is TGTGCCAGCAGGGCCCTAGCGGAAGGGAGTTTTAACAAGGGTGAGCAGTTCTTC. Encoded protein: CASRALAEGSFNKGEQFF. Based on the CDR3 plus reference TRBV28 and TRBJ2-1, the full variable domain is DVKVTQSSRYLVKRTGEKVFLECVQDMDHENMFWYRQDPGLGLRLIYFSYDVKMKEKGDIPEGYSVSREKKERFSLILESASTNQTSMYLCASRALAEGSFNKGEQFFGPGTRLTVL.

V gene TRBV7-6 combines with J gene TRBJ2-1; TRBD1 matches at 7 bases. The germline CDR1 and CDR2 sequences are SGHVS and FNYEAQ. J was trimmed by 2 bases and V by 1 base; bases with no gene match: 5. The CDR3 consists of 16 residues. The CDR3 protein is CASSLDGQGAYNEQFF. The CDR3 bases are TGTGCCAGCAGCTTAGACGGGCAGGGGGCCTACAATGAGCAGTTCTTC.

V usage is TRBV28 and J usage is TRBJ2-2; the match to TRBD2 covers 11 bases. The CDR3 contains 18 residues. Unmatched junction bases numbered 7, after V lost 3 bases and J lost 1 base. The germline CDR1 and CDR2 sequences are MDHEN and SYDVKM. The CDR3 spells CASSFPYSGRGNTGELFF. The CDR3 DNA reads as TGTGCCAGCAGTTTCCCCTATAGCGGGAGGGGGAACACCGGGGAGCTGTTTTTT.

The chain combines TRBV5-1 with TRBJ2-7; D remains unclear. CDR3 length equals 11 residues. Germline V gene sequence: CDR1 SGHRS, CDR2 YFSETQ. Between the trimmed V and J ends, which lost 4 bases and 3 bases, there was a span of 5 bases. The CDR3 DNA reads as TGCGCCAGCAGCGCGAACTACGAGCAGTACTTC. It codes for CASSANYEQYF.

CDR3 sequence: CASSVEGTGVYNEQFF. As DNA, the CDR3 is TGTGCCAGCAGCGTAGAGGGGACAGGGGTCTACAATGAGCAGTTCTTC. V gene TRBV9 combines with J gene TRBJ2-1; 10 nucleotides agree with TRBD1. CDR1 SGDLS and CDR2 YYNGEE come from the germline V gene. Unmatched junction bases numbered 3, after V lost 0 bases and J lost 3 bases. CDR3 length: 16 amino acids.

The chain has TRBV9 and TRBJ2-1; 7 bases match TRBD2. There are 15 residues in the CDR3. Germline lookup yields CDR1 SGDLS and CDR2 YYNGEE. V trimming: 4 bases; J trimming: 2 bases; junction bases outside the gene matches: 6. Here the CDR3 DNA reads TGTGCCAGCAGCTCCCGGGGGGACCCCTACAATGAGCAGTTCTTC. It is translated as CASSSRGDPYNEQFF.

The gene calls are TRBV24-1 and TRBJ1-4; D is unresolved. Germline loops: CDR1 KGHDR, CDR2 SFDVKD. The CDR3 has 13 residues. The ends were cut back, 3 bases at V and 3 bases at J, with 4 bases in the middle. CDR3 nucleotide sequence: TGTGCCACCAGTGATGAGGCTAATGAAAAACTGTTTTTT. As protein: CATSDEANEKLFF.

CDR3 in DNA: TGTGCCAGCAGAGCGGACAGGGCCGAGCAGTACTTC. Protein: CASRADRAEQYF. The chain is built from TRBV2 and TRBJ2-7, with 8 nucleotides matching TRBD1. The germline CDR1 and CDR2 sequences are SNHLY and FYNNEI. V trimming: 6 bases; J trimming: 6 bases; junction bases outside the gene matches: 4. The CDR3 loop spans 12 amino acids.

The J gene is TRBJ2-3, the V gene TRBV15; 13 positions match TRBD2. Losses at the gene ends were 0 bases for V and 1 base for J; bases not matched to a gene: 1. CDR1 and CDR2 from the germline V gene are LNHNV and YYDKDF (reference sequence). This CDR3 has 17 residues. This CDR3 reads CATSRDGLAGGTDTQYF. Here the CDR3 DNA reads TGTGCCACCAGCAGAGATGGACTAGCGGGGGGCACAGATACGCAGTATTTT.

CDR3 nucleotides: TGTGCCAGCAGTTACTCTGTCCTCTTGACAGGGGCCTACAATGAGCAGTTCTTC. Protein sequence: CASSYSVLLTGAYNEQFF. The chain carries TRBV6-2 or TRBV6-3 and TRBJ2-1; 8 bases fit TRBD1. Germline V gives CDR1 MNHEY, CDR2 SVGEGT. The junction had 9 bases not matched to a gene; V was cut back by 0 bases and J by 2 bases. The CDR3 covers 18 residues.

This clone was observed a few times. The rearrangement links TRBV6-4 to TRBJ2-1; TRBD2 matches 13 bases. V dropped 6 bases and J dropped 4; count of bases not matched to a gene: 15. There are 19 residues in the CDR3. Per the germline V gene, CDR1 is MRHNA and CDR2 is SNTAGT. The CDR3 region has the DNA TGTGCCAGCAGCGCCACTAGCGGGAGGGCCCAAACCTATTACAATGAGCAGTTCTTC. Translated: CASSATSGRAQTYYNEQFF.

The chain employs TRBV28 and TRBJ1-2; the D is unclear. Trimming removed 3 bases from V and 5 bases from J, with 13 bases in between. CDR1 is MDHEN, CDR2 SYDVKM, per germline. The CDR3 is 14 amino acids. CDR3 loop: CASSLSRVQYGYTF. The CDR3 DNA reads as TGTGCCAGCAGTTTGAGCCGGGTACAATATGGCTACACCTTC.

This chain links TRBV29-1 with TRBJ2-3; 7 bases align to TRBD1. This CDR3 has 15 amino acids. Trimming removed 4 bases from V and 2 bases from J; junction bases left unmatched: 9. CDR1 and CDR2 (germline): SQVTM, ANQGSEA. In DNA form, the CDR3 reads TGCAGCGTTGCCCCGACAGGGACCGACACAGATACGCAGTATTTT. This sequence encodes CSVAPTGTDTDTQYF.